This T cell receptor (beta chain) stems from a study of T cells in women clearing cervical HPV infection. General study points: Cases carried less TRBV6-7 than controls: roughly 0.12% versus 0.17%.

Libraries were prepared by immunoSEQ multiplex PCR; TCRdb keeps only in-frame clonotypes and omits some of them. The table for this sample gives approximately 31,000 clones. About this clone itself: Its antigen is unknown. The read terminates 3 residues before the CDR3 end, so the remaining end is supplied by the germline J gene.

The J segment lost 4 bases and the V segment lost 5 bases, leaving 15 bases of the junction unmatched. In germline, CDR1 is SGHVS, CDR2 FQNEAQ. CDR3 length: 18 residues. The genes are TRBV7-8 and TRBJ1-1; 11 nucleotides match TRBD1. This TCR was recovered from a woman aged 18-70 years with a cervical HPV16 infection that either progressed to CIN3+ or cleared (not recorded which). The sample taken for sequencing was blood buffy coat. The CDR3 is CASSQTTGTGGLVTEAFF. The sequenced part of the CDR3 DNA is TGTGCCAGCAGCCAGACGACCGGGACAGGGGGGTTGGTCACTGAA. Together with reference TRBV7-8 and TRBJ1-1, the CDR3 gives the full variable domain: GAGVSQSPRYKVAKRGQDVALRCDPISGHVSLFWYQQALGQGPEFLTYFQNEAQLDKSGLPSDRFFAERPEGSVSTLKIQRTQQEDSAVYLCASSQTTGTGGLVTEAFFGQGTRLTVV.